These T cell receptor beta chains were read from a single sample in a study of technical replicates of blood from several donors. Profiling relied on immunoSEQ multiplex PCR, and the TCRdb table lists in-frame clones only, not all of them. The profile shows more than 80,000 clones, about 96% of them singletons. The sequenced material came from T cells isolated from PBMCs. These receptors all come from a human donor in good health. The CDR3 runs from the conserved cysteine through the conserved F or W. A D gene is named only where the DNA matches it firmly. Clone size is shown for a subset of rows, as once, few, many or a class of expanded clone.

CDR3 length	D gene	V gene	clone size	J gene	CDR3 DNA	CDR3 protein
16	TRBD1	TRBV7-3	once	TRBJ2-3	TGTGCCAGCAGCTTAACGGGACAGTCCTTCACAGATACGCAGTATTTT	CASSLTGQSFTDTQYF
14	NA	TRBV6-1	NA	TRBJ1-1	TGTGCCAGCACCCGAGGGATTATGAACACTGAAGCTTTCTTT	CASTRGIMNTEAFF
15	TRBD1	TRBV4-1	NA	TRBJ2-1	TGCGCCAGCAGCCAAACACAGGGGTCCTACAATGAGCAGTTCTTC	CASSQTQGSYNEQFF
18	NA	TRBV13	NA	TRBJ2-7	TGTGCCAGCAGCTTAAGTTCTTGGACTACCAGCGGCTCCTACGAGCAGTACTTC	CASSLSSWTTSGSYEQYF
17	TRBD1	TRBV5-1	once	TRBJ1-1	TGCGCCAGCAGCTTGGAAGGGACAGGGTGGGTGAACACTGAAGCTTTCTTT	CASSLEGTGWVNTEAFF
15	TRBD1	TRBV5-4	NA	TRBJ2-2	TGTGCCAGCAGCTTGGTTGGGACAGCCACCGGGGAGCTGTTTTTT	CASSLVGTATGELFF
13	NA	TRBV6-4	NA	TRBJ2-3	TGTGCCAGCAGTCCCAGGGTTACAGATACGCAGTATTTT	CASSPRVTDTQYF
16	TRBD1	TRBV4-1	NA	TRBJ2-1	TGCGCCAGCAGCCATGCCCCGGGACAGGGGTACAATGAGCAGTTCTTC	CASSHAPGQGYNEQFF
15	TRBD2	TRBV28	NA	TRBJ2-2	TGTGCCAGCTTTCTAGCGGGCTTGAACACCGGGGAGCTGTTTTTT	CASFLAGLNTGELFF
14	NA	TRBV30	NA	TRBJ2-7	TGTGCCTGGCCCGGGACTCAAACTTCCTACGAGCAGTACTTC	CAWPGTQTSYEQYF
14	NA	TRBV10-2	NA	TRBJ2-1	TGCGCCAGCAGGGCTAGAGGCTTCTACAATGAGCAGTTCTTC	CASRARGFYNEQFF
14	NA	TRBV30	NA	TRBJ1-5	TGTGCCTGGAGCGAGCTATTTAGCAATCAGCCCCAGCATTTT	CAWSELFSNQPQHF
17	TRBD1	TRBV4-1	NA	TRBJ1-5	TGCGCCAGCAGCCAAGATGGGGACAGGGAGATCCATCAGCCCCAGCATTTT	CASSQDGDREIHQPQHF
19	NA	TRBV28	NA	TRBJ2-2	TGTGCCAGCACCACTCAAGTCGGGAAAGCTGGATTCCTTACCGGGGAGCTGTTTTTT	CASTTQVGKAGFLTGELFF
16	TRBD1	TRBV6-1	NA	TRBJ1-5	TGTGCCAGCAGTGAATTGGACAGGGGCCTAGATCAGCCCCAGCATTTT	CASSELDRGLDQPQHF
14	NA	TRBV5-6	NA	TRBJ2-7	TGTGCCAGCAGCTTTCAGGCGGGGACCTACGAGCAGTACTTC	CASSFQAGTYEQYF
12	NA	TRBV28	NA	TRBJ2-4	TGTGCCAGCAGTTTTCAACTGAACATTCAGTACTTC	CASSFQLNIQYF
14	NA	TRBV5-1	NA	TRBJ2-7	TGCGCCAGCAGCTTCGGAGCAGTTTCCTACGAGCAGTACTTC	CASSFGAVSYEQYF
15	NA	TRBV7-8	NA	TRBJ1-4	TGTGCCAGCAGCTATGCAGCGGGAACGAGTGAAAAACTGTTTTTT	CASSYAAGTSEKLFF
16	NA	TRBV4-3	NA	TRBJ2-2	TGCGCCAGCAGCCAAGAGATCGGAGGCGGGACCGGGGAGCTGTTTTTT	CASSQEIGGGTGELFF
14	TRBD2	TRBV7-9	NA	TRBJ2-7	TGTGCCAGCAGCATAACTAGCGGGACCCACGAGCAGTACTTC	CASSITSGTHEQYF
19	NA	TRBV21-1	NA	TRBJ1-2	TGTGCCAGCAGCAAAGGTCGACGGGATGCAGGGGGCCCTAACTATGGCTACACCTTC	CASSKGRRDAGGPNYGYTF
15	TRBD2	TRBV7-2	NA	TRBJ2-7	TGTGCCAGCAGCTCCTTGACTAGCGCCACCTACGAGCAGTACTTC	CASSSLTSATYEQYF
14	NA	TRBV4-1	NA	TRBJ2-7	TGCGCCAGCAGCCAAGTCCTGGGAGGCTACGAGCAGTACTTC	CASSQVLGGYEQYF
15	NA	TRBV5-4	NA	TRBJ1-3	TGTGCCAGCAGCTTGGGGGGGGGCAGCGGAAACACCATATATTTT	CASSLGGGSGNTIYF
11	NA	TRBV7-2	NA	TRBJ2-3	TGTGCCAGCACGTATGCAGATACGCAGTATTTT	CASTYADTQYF
15	NA	TRBV5-5	NA	TRBJ2-7	TGTGCCAGCAGCTCCTCCACAGGGTTTACCTACGAGCAGTACTTC	CASSSSTGFTYEQYF
15	TRBD1	TRBV19	NA	TRBJ1-5	TGTGCCACCGAACCCGTGGACAGGGGAGATCAGCCCCAGCATTTT	CATEPVDRGDQPQHF
14	TRBD1	TRBV9	few	TRBJ2-7	TGTGCCAGCAGCGTAGAGGGGACAGGGGGCGAGCAGTACTTC	CASSVEGTGGEQYF
12	NA	TRBV28	NA	TRBJ2-7	TGTGCCAGCAGTAGCCAAACGGGCGAGCAGTACTTC	CASSSQTGEQYF
12	NA	TRBV30	NA	TRBJ1-1	TGTGCCTGGAGTGTACTGGGGGGTGCGGCTTTCTTT	CAWSVLGGAAFF
16	NA	TRBV7-3	NA	TRBJ2-1	TGTGCCAGCAGCTTTCTGGTCTCCCCCGGCTACAATGAGCAGTTCTTC	CASSFLVSPGYNEQFF
12	NA	TRBV18	NA	TRBJ1-1	TGTGCCAGCTCACCACGGCAGATTGAAGCTTTCTTT	CASSPRQIEAFF
12	NA	TRBV11-2	NA	TRBJ2-7	TGTGCCAGCAGCTTAGACGAACAGCGGCGGTACTTC	CASSLDEQRRYF
12	TRBD1	TRBV30	NA	TRBJ1-5	TGTGCCTGGAACAGGGGGCTACAGCCCCAGCATTTT	CAWNRGLQPQHF
15	NA	TRBV18	NA	TRBJ1-1	TGTGCCAGCTCACCGAGGACGGACACACGGACTGAAGCTTTCTTT	CASSPRTDTRTEAFF
15	NA	TRBV7-8	NA	TRBJ1-1	TGTGCCAGCAGCTTGAGCCAGGGTCTGAACACTGAAGCTTTCTTT	CASSLSQGLNTEAFF
16	NA	TRBV5-1	NA	TRBJ2-1	TGCGCCAGCAGCTTGGATCAGGCTAGCGAGCACAATGAGCAGTTCTTC	CASSLDQASEHNEQFF
12	NA	TRBV11-3	NA	TRBJ2-1	TGTGCCAGCAGCTTAGGGAGCAATGAGCAGTTCTTC	CASSLGSNEQFF
12	TRBD1	TRBV30	NA	TRBJ2-7	TGTGCCTTCGACAGGGGGGCCTACGAGCAGTACTTC	CAFDRGAYEQYF
18	NA	TRBV10-3	NA	TRBJ2-2	TGTGCCATCAGTGAGCCCCTGTGGTTGGGGCTTAACACCGGGGAGCTGTTTTTT	CAISEPLWLGLNTGELFF
15	TRBD1	TRBV6-5	once	TRBJ2-1	TGTGCCAGCAGCTCATTACAGGGGGCGCCCAATGAGCAGTTCTTC	CASSSLQGAPNEQFF
14	TRBD1	TRBV7-6	NA	TRBJ1-1	TGTGCCAGCAGCTCTTACGACAGGGGGCGTGAAGCTTTCTTT	CASSSYDRGREAFF
14	NA	TRBV25-1	NA	TRBJ1-1	TGTGCCAGCAGTGAGGCAGGGTTTTCCACTGAAGCTTTCTTT	CASSEAGFSTEAFF
14	NA	TRBV15	once	TRBJ2-7	TGTGCCACCACCATACAGGGGGGGTCCTACGAGCAGTACTTC	CATTIQGGSYEQYF
15	TRBD1	TRBV18	NA	TRBJ1-5	TGTGCCAGCTCACCGAGAGGACAGGGAAATCAGCCCCAGCATTTT	CASSPRGQGNQPQHF
13	NA	TRBV9	NA	TRBJ1-2	TGTGCCAGCAGCCCCCGGGCAGGGGACGGCTACACCTTC	CASSPRAGDGYTF
16	TRBD1	TRBV28	few	TRBJ1-2	TGTGCCAGCAGTCCCTCCATTGGACAGGGCTTCTATGGCTACACCTTC	CASSPSIGQGFYGYTF
15	NA	TRBV30	NA	TRBJ2-7	TGTGCCTGGAGTGTACCTAGGGGCGCCGCCTACGAGCAGTACTTC	CAWSVPRGAAYEQYF
12	TRBD1	TRBV4-1	NA	TRBJ1-1	TGCGCCAGCAGCAACAGGGGATCTGAAGCTTTCTTT	CASSNRGSEAFF
16	TRBD1	TRBV14	NA	TRBJ2-1	TGTGCCAGCAGCCACTTAACCGGGACAGGTTTTTATGAGCAGTTCTTC	CASSHLTGTGFYEQFF
12	TRBD1	TRBV27	NA	TRBJ2-7	TGTGCCAGCAGGACAGGGACCTACGAGCAGTACTTC	CASRTGTYEQYF